The clone carrying this T cell receptor beta chain was counted between two and nine times. The sample originates from a study of blood T cells in healthy people across ages. Looked up from germline, CDR1 is SGHRS and CDR2 is YFSETQ. J was trimmed by 6 bases and V by 4 bases; bases with no gene match: 11. This CDR3 has 15 amino acids. Primers used in a second PCR of roughly 6 to 12 cycles were a sample-barcoded 5' primer and a J-beta primer mix. One entry per CDR3 protein results from TCRdb running MiXCR on the 5' RACE reads. The sample contains 1.5 million to 2 million distinct CDR3 sequences, under 30% of which appear only once.

The sample taken for sequencing was blood. This rearrangement joins TRBV5-1 to TRBJ2-7, with TRBD1 identical over 9 bases. The sequence was collected from a woman aged 25-40 years in good health. The CDR3 nucleotides read TGCGCCAGCAGCCTGCTCGGGACAGGGTGGACCGAGCAGTACTTC. Protein product: CASSLLGTGWTEQYF.